This T cell receptor (beta chain) stems from a study of blood T cell repertoires in COVID-19. Background on the study: Specimens from acute and convalescent COVID-19 originated in the United States, Italy and Spain. From T cells, B-cell-depleted T cells, or PBMCs came the material, which was cDNA or gDNA.

This table comes from immunoSEQ multiplex PCR, and its TCRdb copy is limited to in-frame clones, with some not included. Altogether 90,000 to 120,000 clones are present, about 85% being singletons, with the ten largest covering more than 2%. Germline V gives CDR1 MNHEY, CDR2 SMNVEV (reference sequence). Deletions cut 6 bases from V and 3 bases from J, with 11 bases between. The CDR3 covers 13 residues. The chain employs TRBV27 and TRBJ1-1; a weak D match, TRBD1 (5 bases). The receptor was isolated from a human donor in a cohort sampled during active COVID-19. The sample comprised peripheral blood. Written as DNA, the CDR3 is TGTGCCAGCAGGCCTGGGGGGTACACTGAAGCTTTCTTT. Its translation: CASRPGGYTEAFF.